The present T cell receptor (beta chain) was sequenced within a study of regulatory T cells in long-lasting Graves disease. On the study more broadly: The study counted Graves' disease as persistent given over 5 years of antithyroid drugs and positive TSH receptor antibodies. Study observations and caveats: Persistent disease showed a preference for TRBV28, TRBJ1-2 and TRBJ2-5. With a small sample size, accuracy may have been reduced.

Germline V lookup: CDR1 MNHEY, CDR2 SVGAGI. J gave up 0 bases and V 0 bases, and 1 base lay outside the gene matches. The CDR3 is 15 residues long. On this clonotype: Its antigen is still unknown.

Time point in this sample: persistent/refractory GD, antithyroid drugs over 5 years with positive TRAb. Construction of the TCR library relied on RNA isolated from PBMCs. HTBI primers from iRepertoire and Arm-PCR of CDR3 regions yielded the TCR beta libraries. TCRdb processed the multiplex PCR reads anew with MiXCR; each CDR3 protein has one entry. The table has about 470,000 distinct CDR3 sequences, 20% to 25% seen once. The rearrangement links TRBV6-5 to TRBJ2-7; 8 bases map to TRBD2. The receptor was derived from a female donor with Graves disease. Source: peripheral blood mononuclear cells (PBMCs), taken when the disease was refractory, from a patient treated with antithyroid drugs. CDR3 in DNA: TGTGCCAGCAGTTACTCAAGCGGGAGCTCCTACGAGCAGTACTTC. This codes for CASSYSSGSSYEQYF.